This is a list of T cell receptor beta chains from one sample in a study of blood T cells in healthy people across ages. TCRdb used MiXCR to reprocess the 5' RACE reads, holding one entry per CDR3 protein. This table has over a million distinct CDR3 sequences, 35% to 50% appearing once. Sequencing input: blood. Every receptor here comes from a woman in her sixties or seventies in good health. Both conserved end residues are part of each CDR3. The order of the fields is CDR3 length, D gene, V gene, clone size, J gene, CDR3 DNA, CDR3 protein. D genes are given only for firm matches. Size is omitted from some rows. Given values are once, few, many or a class for expanded clones.

length: 12; D: NA; V: TRBV7-2; size: NA; J: TRBJ2-3; DNA: TGTGCCAGCAGCTCGTGGTTGGATACGCAGTATTTT; CDR3: CASSSWLDTQYF
length: 15; D: TRBD1; V: TRBV5-6; size: NA; J: TRBJ2-7; DNA: TGTGCCAGCAGCTTGGTTGGGACAGCAGCCTACGAGCAGTACTTC; CDR3: CASSLVGTAAYEQYF
length: 18; D: NA; V: TRBV5-1; size: NA; J: TRBJ1-1; DNA: TGCGCCAGCAGCTTTGCTGCCACTGGGGGGGGGCCCCACACTGAAGCTTTCTTT; CDR3: CASSFAATGGGPHTEAFF
length: 15; D: TRBD1; V: TRBV4-1; size: NA; J: TRBJ2-5; DNA: TGCGCCAGCAGCCAAGATCGGACAGGGGTAGAGACCCAGTACTTC; CDR3: CASSQDRTGVETQYF
length: 16; D: TRBD1; V: TRBV11-2; size: NA; J: TRBJ2-5; DNA: TGTGCCAGCAGCTTAGACGGGACAGTTTTCGGCGAGACCCAGTACTTC; CDR3: CASSLDGTVFGETQYF
length: 12; D: NA; V: TRBV18; size: NA; J: TRBJ2-5; DNA: TGTGCCAGCTCAGCGGGAATCCTTGAGCAGTACTTC; CDR3: CASSAGILEQYF
length: 17; D: NA; V: TRBV20-1; size: NA; J: TRBJ2-3; DNA: TGCAGTGCTAGAGACAGTAGGCTAGCTGGGAGCACAGATACGCAGTATTTT; CDR3: CSARDSRLAGSTDTQYF
length: 14; D: NA; V: TRBV7-6; size: NA; J: TRBJ2-1; DNA: TGTGCCAGCAGCGTAGATTATGAGCACAATGAGCAGTTCTTC; CDR3: CASSVDYEHNEQFF
length: 13; D: TRBD2; V: TRBV27; size: NA; J: TRBJ2-7; DNA: TGTGCCAGTAGCGGGAAAAACTACAATGAGCAGTACTTC; CDR3: CASSGKNYNEQYF
length: 15; D: NA; V: TRBV9; size: few; J: TRBJ2-1; DNA: TGTGCCAGCAGCCGACTCGATTCGGGCAGTAATGAGCAGTTCTTC; CDR3: CASSRLDSGSNEQFF
length: 14; D: NA; V: TRBV12-3/TRBV12-4; size: few; J: TRBJ2-4; DNA: TGTGCCAGCAGTTTTTCTGCCGGGCATGCGGAGCAGTACTTC; CDR3: CASSFSAGHAEQYF
length: 13; D: NA; V: TRBV7-2; size: NA; J: TRBJ2-7; DNA: TGTGCCAGCAGCCTAGCTAGCGTCTACGAGCAGTACTTC; CDR3: CASSLASVYEQYF
length: 13; D: NA; V: TRBV12-3/TRBV12-4; size: NA; J: TRBJ2-5; DNA: TGTGCCAGCAGTTTGGCTGGTGGACTCCAGCAGTACTTC; CDR3: CASSLAGGLQQYF
length: 17; D: TRBD1; V: TRBV5-1; size: NA; J: TRBJ2-3; DNA: TGCGCCAGCAGCTTGGCGCCCAGGGGACAGGGCACAGATACGCAGTATTTT; CDR3: CASSLAPRGQGTDTQYF
length: 13; D: NA; V: TRBV27; size: few; J: TRBJ1-6; DNA: TGTGCCAGCAGTGTATCGGTTTACTCACCCCTCCACTTT; CDR3: CASSVSVYSPLHF
length: 13; D: NA; V: TRBV20-1; size: NA; J: TRBJ1-1; DNA: TGCAGTGCTAGTAAGGCAGTGAACACTGAAGCTTTCTTT; CDR3: CSASKAVNTEAFF
length: 15; D: NA; V: TRBV3-1; size: few; J: TRBJ1-6; DNA: TGTGCCAGCAGCCAGATCCAGGGGCGGAATTCACCCCTCCACTTT; CDR3: CASSQIQGRNSPLHF
length: 13; D: NA; V: TRBV24-1; size: once; J: TRBJ2-3; DNA: TGTGCCACCAGTGATTCGCAACTAGATACGCAGTATTTT; CDR3: CATSDSQLDTQYF
length: 15; D: NA; V: TRBV3-1; size: NA; J: TRBJ2-1; DNA: TGTGCCAGCAGCCAAGTAGGTCAGGCGGGCAATGAGCAGTTCTTC; CDR3: CASSQVGQAGNEQFF
length: 13; D: NA; V: TRBV6-1; size: few; J: TRBJ2-1; DNA: TGTGCCAGCAGTGATGCCCCTTTGGGTGAGCAGTTCTTC; CDR3: CASSDAPLGEQFF
length: 13; D: TRBD1; V: TRBV20-1; size: NA; J: TRBJ2-7; DNA: TGCAGTGTTAAGACAGGGGGCTCCTACGAGCAGTACTTC; CDR3: CSVKTGGSYEQYF
length: 15; D: NA; V: TRBV20-1; size: NA; J: TRBJ2-7; DNA: TGCAGTGCTAGAGATCGTCAGGGGTTATCCTACGAGCAGTACTTC; CDR3: CSARDRQGLSYEQYF
length: 13; D: NA; V: TRBV10-3; size: NA; J: TRBJ2-7; DNA: TGTGCCATCAGTTCTGGACAGTCCTACGAGCAGTACTTC; CDR3: CAISSGQSYEQYF
length: 14; D: TRBD1; V: TRBV27; size: few; J: TRBJ1-2; DNA: TGTGCCAGCAGTCGCCGGGACAGCCTCTATGGCTACACCTTC; CDR3: CASSRRDSLYGYTF
length: 16; D: TRBD2; V: TRBV6-2/TRBV6-3; size: NA; J: TRBJ2-7; DNA: TGTGCCAGCGGACAACCAGGCGGGAGAAGGTCCTACGAGCAGTACTTC; CDR3: CASGQPGGRRSYEQYF
length: 15; D: NA; V: TRBV20-1; size: NA; J: TRBJ1-1; DNA: TGCAGTGCTAGAGATCGGGCCAGCGGAAAAACCGAAGCTTTCTTT; CDR3: CSARDRASGKTEAFF
length: 17; D: NA; V: TRBV27; size: once; J: TRBJ2-1; DNA: TGTGCCAGCAGCCCTAGCGATCAAACCTCGTCCTACAATGAGCAGTTCTTC; CDR3: CASSPSDQTSSYNEQFF